The subject of this entry is one T cell receptor beta chain. Its cognate antigen is unknown. PCR employed 60 Vbeta and 13 Jbeta primers. Clones were read by immunoSEQ multiplex PCR, and TCRdb kept only the in-frame ones, dropping some. Of around 85,000 clones detected, 70% to 75% appear once; the ten largest clones hold 3.5% to 5%. This specimen comes from a study of cytomegalovirus exposure and HLA in healthy donors. General study results and limits: Most of the TCR beta V segments (in an earlier analysis) were productive either about 90% or about 30% of the time.

With 5 bases removed from V and 4 bases from J, the gap between germline ends came to 8 bases. From germline, CDR1 is SNHLY and CDR2 FYNNEI. The CDR3 loop spans 12 amino acids. This TCR came from a man in his 60s in good health and CMV-seronegative. Specimen: PBMCs. This sequence joins TRBV2 and TRBJ1-2; D uncertain. The CDR3 nucleotides read TGTGCCAGCAGTCTGCTGCGCTATGGCTACACCTTC. It encodes CASSLLRYGYTF.